A selection of T cell receptor beta chains follows, all from one sample in a study of T-cell memory formation after mild COVID-19. TCRdb reanalysed the 5' RACE reads using MiXCR and keeps one entry per CDR3 protein. The data hold roughly 620,000 distinct CDR3 sequences, with under 20% observed a single time. The sample taken for sequencing was PBMCs or a T cell subset sorted from them (not recorded which). The receptors come from an adult woman who had mild COVID-19 (a few samples of this study predate the infection). Cell type and time point are not known. The CDR3 runs from the conserved cysteine through the conserved F or W. The D gene is left open where the match is weak. Clone sizes are given selectively: once, few, many, or a class where the clone is expanded.

D: NA; size: NA; J: TRBJ1-1; V: TRBV9; DNA: TGTGCCAGCAGCGTAGTGGTCCTTAGGGAGAACACTGAAGCTTTCTTT; CDR3: CASSVVVLRENTEAFF
D: TRBD1; size: NA; J: TRBJ2-3; V: TRBV24-1; DNA: TGTGCCACCAGTAGCCAGGGGGCCCCTGACTTCACAGATACGCAGTATTTT; CDR3: CATSSQGAPDFTDTQYF
D: NA; size: few; J: TRBJ2-7; V: TRBV10-2; DNA: TGCGCCAGCAGTGAGTCGGGCAGCGTTACCTACGAGCAGTACTTC; CDR3: CASSESGSVTYEQYF
D: NA; size: NA; J: TRBJ2-2; V: TRBV6-2/TRBV6-3; DNA: TGTGCCAGCATGGGATCGAACACCGGGGAGCTGTTTTTT; CDR3: CASMGSNTGELFF
D: TRBD2; size: NA; J: TRBJ2-1; V: TRBV7-2; DNA: TGTGCCAGCAGAGAAGCGGGGGGCTACAATGAGCAGTTCTTC; CDR3: CASREAGGYNEQFF
D: NA; size: many; J: TRBJ2-3; V: TRBV5-1; DNA: TGCGCCAGCAGCTGGGACGATACTAGGTCGCAGTATTTT; CDR3: CASSWDDTRSQYF
D: NA; size: many; J: TRBJ2-7; V: TRBV5-1; DNA: TGCGCCAGCAGCTTCAAACTGGACAGTACCTACGAGCAGTACTTC; CDR3: CASSFKLDSTYEQYF
D: NA; size: NA; J: TRBJ1-1; V: TRBV29-1; DNA: TGCAGCGTTTGGCACTTCGTAGGTGGCACTGAAGCTTTCTTT; CDR3: CSVWHFVGGTEAFF
D: TRBD2; size: NA; J: TRBJ2-2; V: TRBV12-3/TRBV12-4; DNA: TGTGCCAGCAGTCAACTAGCGGGGGAAACCGGGGAGCTGTTTTTT; CDR3: CASSQLAGETGELFF
D: NA; size: NA; J: TRBJ2-7; V: TRBV7-9; DNA: TGTGCCAGCAGCAGACGGGGGCCCAGCTCCTACGAGCAGTACTTC; CDR3: CASSRRGPSSYEQYF
D: TRBD2; size: NA; J: TRBJ2-3; V: TRBV7-8; DNA: TGTGCCAGCAGCGGGCGGGGGGGAAGCACAGATACGCAGTATTTT; CDR3: CASSGRGGSTDTQYF
D: NA; size: NA; J: TRBJ2-1; V: TRBV2; DNA: TGTGCCAGCAGGGCCGGATTTCAGGGATACAATGAGCAGTTCTTC; CDR3: CASRAGFQGYNEQFF
D: NA; size: few; J: TRBJ2-3; V: TRBV4-2; DNA: TGTGCCAGCAGCCAAGATAGAGCTTACGCCCGGCAGTATTTT; CDR3: CASSQDRAYARQYF
D: TRBD1; size: NA; J: TRBJ1-2; V: TRBV6-1; DNA: TGTGCCAGCCGGACAGGGCCGACCGGGGGCTACACCTTC; CDR3: CASRTGPTGGYTF
D: TRBD2; size: few; J: TRBJ2-3; V: TRBV6-4; DNA: TGTGCCAGCAGTGACTCTCAACTAGCGGGGGCCGAACTTAGCACAGATACGCAGTATTTT; CDR3: CASSDSQLAGAELSTDTQYF
D: TRBD2; size: NA; J: TRBJ2-4; V: TRBV12-3/TRBV12-4; DNA: TGTGCCAGCAGTTTCCAAGCGGGGCTAGCCAAAAACATTCAGTACTTC; CDR3: CASSFQAGLAKNIQYF
D: TRBD2; size: NA; J: TRBJ2-3; V: TRBV14; DNA: TGTGCCAGCAGCCAAGGACTAGCTAGCACAGATACGCAGTATTTT; CDR3: CASSQGLASTDTQYF
D: NA; size: few; J: TRBJ1-3; V: TRBV12-3/TRBV12-4; DNA: TGTGCCAGCAGCCGGATGGAGTCAGCGCCAAACACCATATATTTT; CDR3: CASSRMESAPNTIYF
D: NA; size: NA; J: TRBJ1-3; V: TRBV9; DNA: TGTGCCAGCAGCGTAGGGGATCTGGTGGGATATGGTGGAAACACCATACATTTT; CDR3: CASSVGDLVGYGGNTIHF
D: TRBD1; size: NA; J: TRBJ2-3; V: TRBV15; DNA: TGTGCCACCAGCCGGGACAGGGGCACAGATACGCAGTATTTT; CDR3: CATSRDRGTDTQYF
D: TRBD2; size: few; J: TRBJ2-1; V: TRBV27; DNA: TGTGCCAGCAGTTTATGGGGTAGCGGGGCCTACAATGAGCAGTTCTTC; CDR3: CASSLWGSGAYNEQFF
D: TRBD2; size: NA; J: TRBJ2-4; V: TRBV5-1; DNA: TGCGCCAGCAGCTTGGTCGTGACTAGCGGCCAACGCATTCAGTACTTC; CDR3: CASSLVVTSGQRIQYF
D: NA; size: NA; J: TRBJ1-5; V: TRBV20-1; DNA: TGCAGTGCTTCAGGGGTTGGACAGCCCCAGCATTTT; CDR3: CSASGVGQPQHF